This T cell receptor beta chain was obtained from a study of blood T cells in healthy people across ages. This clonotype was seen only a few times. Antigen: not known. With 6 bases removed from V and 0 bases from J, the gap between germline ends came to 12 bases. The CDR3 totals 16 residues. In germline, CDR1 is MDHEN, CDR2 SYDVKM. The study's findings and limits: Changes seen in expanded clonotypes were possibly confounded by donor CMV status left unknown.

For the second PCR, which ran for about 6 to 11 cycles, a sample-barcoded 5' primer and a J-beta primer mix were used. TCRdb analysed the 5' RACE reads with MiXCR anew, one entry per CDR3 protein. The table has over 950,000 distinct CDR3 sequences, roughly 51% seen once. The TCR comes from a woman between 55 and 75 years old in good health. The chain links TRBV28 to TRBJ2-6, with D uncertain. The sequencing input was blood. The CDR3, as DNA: TGTGCCAGCAGGCTCAATAGGGCCTCTGGGGCCAACGTCCTGACTTTC. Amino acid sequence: CASRLNRASGANVLTF.